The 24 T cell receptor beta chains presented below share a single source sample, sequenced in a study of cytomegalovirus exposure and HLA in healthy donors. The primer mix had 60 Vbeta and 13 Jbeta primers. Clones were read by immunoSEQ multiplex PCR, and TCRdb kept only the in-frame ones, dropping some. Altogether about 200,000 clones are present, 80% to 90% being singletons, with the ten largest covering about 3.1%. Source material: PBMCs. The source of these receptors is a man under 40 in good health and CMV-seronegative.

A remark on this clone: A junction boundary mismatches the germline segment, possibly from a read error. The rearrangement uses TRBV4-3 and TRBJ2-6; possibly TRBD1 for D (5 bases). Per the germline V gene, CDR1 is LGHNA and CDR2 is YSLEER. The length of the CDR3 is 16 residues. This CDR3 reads CASSLSGSSGASVLTF. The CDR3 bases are TGCGCCAGCAGCCTCTCGGGTTCCTCTGGGGCCAGCGTCCTGACTTTC.

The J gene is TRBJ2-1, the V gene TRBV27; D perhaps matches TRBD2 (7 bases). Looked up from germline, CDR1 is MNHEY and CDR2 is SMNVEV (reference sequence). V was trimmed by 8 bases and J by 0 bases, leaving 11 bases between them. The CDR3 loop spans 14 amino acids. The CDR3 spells CASGRGSSYNEQFF. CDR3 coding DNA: TGTGCCAGCGGGAGGGGGAGCTCCTACAATGAGCAGTTCTTC.

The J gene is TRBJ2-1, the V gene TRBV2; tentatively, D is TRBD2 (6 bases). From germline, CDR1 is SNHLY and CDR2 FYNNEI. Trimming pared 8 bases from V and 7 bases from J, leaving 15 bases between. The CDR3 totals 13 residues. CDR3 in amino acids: CASLGMRGNEQFF. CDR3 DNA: TGTGCCAGCTTAGGTATGCGGGGAAATGAGCAGTTCTTC.

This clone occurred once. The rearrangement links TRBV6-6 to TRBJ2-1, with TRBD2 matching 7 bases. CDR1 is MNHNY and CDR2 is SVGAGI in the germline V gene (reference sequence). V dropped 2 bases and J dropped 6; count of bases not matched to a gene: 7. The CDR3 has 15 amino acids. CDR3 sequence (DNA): TGTGCCAGCAGTTACGCTAGGGGAGGGAGCAATGAGCAGTTCTTC. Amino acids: CASSYARGGSNEQFF.

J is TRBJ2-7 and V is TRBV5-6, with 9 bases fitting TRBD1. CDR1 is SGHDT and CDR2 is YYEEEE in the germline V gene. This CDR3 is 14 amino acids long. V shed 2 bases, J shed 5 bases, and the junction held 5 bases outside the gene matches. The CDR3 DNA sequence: TGTGCCAGCAGCTTCGGGACAGGGCACCACGAGCAGTACTTC. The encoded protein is CASSFGTGHHEQYF.

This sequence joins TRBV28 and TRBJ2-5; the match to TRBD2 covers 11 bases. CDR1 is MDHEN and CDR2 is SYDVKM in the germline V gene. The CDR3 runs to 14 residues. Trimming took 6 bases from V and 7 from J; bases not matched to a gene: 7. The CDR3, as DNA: TGTGCCAGCAGCTGGGCCGGGACTAGCGGGACCCAGTACTTC. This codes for CASSWAGTSGTQYF.

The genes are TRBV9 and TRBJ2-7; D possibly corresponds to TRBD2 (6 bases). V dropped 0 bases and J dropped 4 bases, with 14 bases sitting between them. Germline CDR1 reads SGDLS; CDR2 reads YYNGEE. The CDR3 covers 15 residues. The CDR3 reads CASSVAGDWGYEQYF. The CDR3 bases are TGTGCCAGCAGCGTAGCGGGGGACTGGGGTTACGAGCAGTACTTC.

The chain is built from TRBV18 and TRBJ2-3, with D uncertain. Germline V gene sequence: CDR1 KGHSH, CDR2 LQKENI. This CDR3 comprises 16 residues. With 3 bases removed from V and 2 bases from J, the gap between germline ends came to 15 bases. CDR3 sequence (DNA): TGTGCCAGCTCACCTACCGGTGCGACATTCACAGATACGCAGTATTTT. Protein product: CASSPTGATFTDTQYF.

The CDR3 protein is CASSVAAGGDEQYF. The DNA for the CDR3 is TGTGCCAGCAGCGTAGCGGCAGGGGGCGACGAGCAGTACTTC. This chain joins TRBV9 and TRBJ2-5; 8 bases align to TRBD1. The DNA end favors TRBJ2-7, so the J call may be wrong. The CDR3 consists of 14 residues. Germline CDR1 and CDR2: SGDLS and YYNGEE.

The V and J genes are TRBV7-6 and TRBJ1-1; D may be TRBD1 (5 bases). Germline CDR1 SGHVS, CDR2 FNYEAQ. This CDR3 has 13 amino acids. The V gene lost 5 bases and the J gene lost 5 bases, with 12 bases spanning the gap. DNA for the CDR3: TGTGCCAGCAGCGCCGGACACGGGACTGAAGCTTTCTTT. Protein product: CASSAGHGTEAFF.

CDR3 DNA: TGTGCCAGCAGGGGACTGTCTAGCAATCAGCCCCAGCATTTT. This sequence encodes CASRGLSSNQPQHF. This chain links TRBV2 with TRBJ1-5; TRBD1 might be the D (5 bases). The CDR3 covers 14 residues. Germline CDR1 is SNHLY and CDR2 is FYNNEI. Trimming cost V 6 bases and J 0 bases, with 9 bases left between them.

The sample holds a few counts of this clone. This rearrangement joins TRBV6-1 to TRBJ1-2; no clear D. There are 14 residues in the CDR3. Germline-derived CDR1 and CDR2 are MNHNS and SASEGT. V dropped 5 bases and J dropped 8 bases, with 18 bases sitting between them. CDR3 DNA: TGTGCCAGCAGTCATACAGTCGCCATCGGAGGCTACACCTTC. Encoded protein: CASSHTVAIGGYTF.

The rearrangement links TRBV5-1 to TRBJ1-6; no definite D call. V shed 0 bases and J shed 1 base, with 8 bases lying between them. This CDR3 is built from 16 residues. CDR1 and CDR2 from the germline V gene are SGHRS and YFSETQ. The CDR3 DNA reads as TGCGCCAGCAGCTTGGGAGTCGGGTCCTATAATTCACCCCTCCACTTT. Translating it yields CASSLGVGSYNSPLHF.

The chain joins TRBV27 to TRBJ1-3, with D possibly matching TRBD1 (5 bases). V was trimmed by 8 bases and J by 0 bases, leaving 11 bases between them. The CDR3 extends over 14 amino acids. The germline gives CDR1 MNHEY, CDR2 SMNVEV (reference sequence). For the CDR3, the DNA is TGTGCCAGCCGCGGGACCTACTCTGGAAACACCATATATTTT. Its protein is CASRGTYSGNTIYF.

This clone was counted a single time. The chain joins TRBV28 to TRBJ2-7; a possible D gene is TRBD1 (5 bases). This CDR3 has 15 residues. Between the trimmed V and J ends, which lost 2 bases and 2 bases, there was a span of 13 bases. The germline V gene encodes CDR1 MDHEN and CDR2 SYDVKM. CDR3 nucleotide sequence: TGTGCCAGCAGTTTAGTCTTCGGACATACCTACGAGCAGTACTTC. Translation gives CASSLVFGHTYEQYF.

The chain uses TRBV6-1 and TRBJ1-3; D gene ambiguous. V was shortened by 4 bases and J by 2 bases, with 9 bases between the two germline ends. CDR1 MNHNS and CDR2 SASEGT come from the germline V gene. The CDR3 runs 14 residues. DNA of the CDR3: TGTGCCAGCAGTGTGGGCGACCCTGGAAACACCATATATTTT. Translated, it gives CASSVGDPGNTIYF.

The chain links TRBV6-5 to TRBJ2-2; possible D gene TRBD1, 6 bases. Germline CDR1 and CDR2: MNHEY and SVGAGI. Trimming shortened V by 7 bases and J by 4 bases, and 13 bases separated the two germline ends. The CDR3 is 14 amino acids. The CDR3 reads CASNSGAGTGELFF. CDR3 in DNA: TGTGCCAGCAATTCAGGGGCTGGCACCGGGGAGCTGTTTTTT.

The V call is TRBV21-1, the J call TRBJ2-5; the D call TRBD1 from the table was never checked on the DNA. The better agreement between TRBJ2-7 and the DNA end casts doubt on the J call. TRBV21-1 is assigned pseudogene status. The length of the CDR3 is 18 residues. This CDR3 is CASSNLGGDRTNRYEQYF. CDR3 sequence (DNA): TGTGCCAGCAGCAATCTTGGAGGGGACAGGACCAACAGGTACGAGCAGTACTTC.

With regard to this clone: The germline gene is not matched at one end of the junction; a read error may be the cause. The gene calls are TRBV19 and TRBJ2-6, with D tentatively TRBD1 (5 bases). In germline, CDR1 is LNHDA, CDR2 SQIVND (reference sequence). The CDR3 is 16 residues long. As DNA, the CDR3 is TGTGCCAGTAGTATTCTCCAGGTTGCTGGGGCCAGCGTCCTGACTTTC. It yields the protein CASSILQVAGASVLTF.

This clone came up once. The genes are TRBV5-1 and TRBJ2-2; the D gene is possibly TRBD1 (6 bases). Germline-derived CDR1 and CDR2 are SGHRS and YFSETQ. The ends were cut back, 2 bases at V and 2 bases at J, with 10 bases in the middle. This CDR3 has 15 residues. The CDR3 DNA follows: TGCGCCAGCAGCTTCCGGGACACCAACACCGGGGAGCTGTTTTTT. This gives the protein CASSFRDTNTGELFF.

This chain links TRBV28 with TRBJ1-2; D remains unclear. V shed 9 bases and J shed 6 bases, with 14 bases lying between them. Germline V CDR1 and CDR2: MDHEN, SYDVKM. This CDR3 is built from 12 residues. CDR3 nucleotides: TGTGCCAGTACTCCCGGCGGGCATGGCTACACCTTC. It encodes CASTPGGHGYTF.

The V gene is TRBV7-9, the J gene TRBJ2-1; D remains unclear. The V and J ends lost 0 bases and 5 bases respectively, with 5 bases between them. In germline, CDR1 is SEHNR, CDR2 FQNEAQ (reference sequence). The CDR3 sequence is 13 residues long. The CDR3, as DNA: TGTGCCAGCAGCTTAGCCAGTCACAATGAGCAGTTCTTC. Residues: CASSLASHNEQFF.

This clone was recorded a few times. CDR3 coding DNA: TGTGCCATCAGTGGGGGGGGAGGTATATACAATGAGCAGTTCTTC. Translation gives CAISGGGGIYNEQFF. This chain joins TRBV10-3 and TRBJ2-1, with 7 positions matching TRBD2. V was pared by 4 bases and J by 4 bases, with 7 bases of the junction left unmatched. The CDR3 is 15 residues long. Germline assignment: CDR1 ENHRY and CDR2 SYGVKD.

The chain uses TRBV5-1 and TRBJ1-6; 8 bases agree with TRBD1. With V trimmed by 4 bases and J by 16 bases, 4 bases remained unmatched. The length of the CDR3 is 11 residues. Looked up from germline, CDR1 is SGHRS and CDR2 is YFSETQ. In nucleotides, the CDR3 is TGCGCCAGCAGCGGGGGACAGGTACTCCACTTT. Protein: CASSGGQVLHF.